This passage covers 23 T cell receptor beta chains from one sample sequenced in a study of T cell responses to AZD1222 COVID-19 vaccine. Some clones are missing from TCRdb's copy, which holds only in-frame ones; the method was immunoSEQ multiplex PCR. The repertoire includes about 85,000 clones, roughly 88% of them detected once, and less than 20% sits in the top ten. Sequencing used peripheral blood, obtained on day 0 of AZD1222 vaccination. The receptor set was obtained from an adult in good health.

The V and J genes are TRBV7-3 and TRBJ2-1; D is perhaps TRBD1 or TRBD2 (5 bases each). The V gene's germline CDR1 is SGHTA and CDR2 FQGTGA. Between the trimmed V and J ends, which lost 8 bases and 4 bases, there was a span of 12 bases. The CDR3 is 13 amino acids. CDR3: CASARGAYNEQFF. The CDR3 nucleotides read TGTGCCAGCGCCCGGGGCGCATACAATGAGCAGTTCTTC.

The gene calls are TRBV19 and TRBJ1-2, with D possibly matching TRBD1 (6 bases). The CDR3 runs to 16 residues. Trimming removed 0 bases at V and 4 bases at J, with 15 bases between. Germline V gives CDR1 LNHDA, CDR2 SQIVND (reference sequence). CDR3 residues: CASSIDLQGIGYGYTF. For the CDR3, the DNA is TGTGCCAGTAGTATAGATCTGCAGGGGATCGGCTATGGCTACACCTTC.

The gene calls are TRBV29-1 and TRBJ2-3, with a possible D match to TRBD2 (6 bases). V was shortened by 4 bases and J by 0 bases, with 14 bases between the two germline ends. In germline, CDR1 is SQVTM, CDR2 ANQGSEA. This CDR3 is 15 amino acids long. The CDR3 nucleotides read TGCAGCGTTGCTAAGCTAGCGTACAGCACAGATACGCAGTATTTT. Translated: CSVAKLAYSTDTQYF.

This rearrangement joins TRBV7-9 to TRBJ1-3; the D gene is possibly TRBD1 (6 bases). Germline CDR1 and CDR2: SEHNR and FQNEAQ (reference sequence). This CDR3 has 19 amino acids. The ends were cut back, 5 bases at V and 0 bases at J, with 23 bases in the middle. As DNA, the CDR3 is TGTGCCAGCAGCACCGCACTGGGGGGCCCACTATCCTCTGGAAACACCATATATTTT. Residues: CASSTALGGPLSSGNTIYF.

The V and J genes are TRBV2 and TRBJ2-2, with TRBD2 matching over 10 bases. The length of the CDR3 is 16 residues. The V gene's germline CDR1 is SNHLY and CDR2 FYNNEI. J lost 6 bases, V lost 4 bases, and 8 bases had no gene match. The CDR3, as DNA: TGTGCCAGCAGTGTTACTAGCGGGGATGCCGCCGGGGAGCTGTTTTTT. It translates to CASSVTSGDAAGELFF.

V is TRBV20-1 and J is TRBJ1-1; 8 bases fit TRBD1. The CDR3 length is 10 residues. CDR1 and CDR2 from the germline V gene are DFQATT and SNEGSKA (reference sequence). CDR3 amino acids: CNRGGTEAFF. The CDR3 DNA sequence: TGCAACAGGGGGGGCACTGAAGCTTTCTTT.

The chain links TRBV2 to TRBJ2-3; D possibly corresponds to TRBD2 (5 bases). The CDR3 is 19 residues long. Germline values: CDR1 SNHLY, CDR2 FYNNEI. Trimming cost V 4 bases and J 0 bases, with 23 bases left between them. DNA for the CDR3: TGTGCCAGCAGTGTTGCCCCTATCCGGCCCGGGATAAGCACAGATACGCAGTATTTT. This translates into CASSVAPIRPGISTDTQYF. The variable domain in full, completed from reference TRBV2 and TRBJ2-3, reads EPEVTQTPSHQVTQMGQEVILRCVPISNHLYFYWYRQILGQKVEFLVSFYNNEISEKSEIFDDQFSVERPDGSNFTLKIRSTKLEDSAMYFCASSVAPIRPGISTDTQYFGPGTRLTVL.

This clone was seen once. J is TRBJ2-1 and V is TRBV10-3; 9 nucleotides agree with TRBD1. The germline V gene encodes CDR1 ENHRY and CDR2 SYGVKD. J gave up 6 bases and V 6 bases, and 9 bases lay outside the gene matches. This CDR3 comprises 15 residues. The CDR3: CAISALGQGLNEQFF. The CDR3 bases are TGTGCCATCAGCGCCCTGGGACAGGGTCTCAATGAGCAGTTCTTC.

This rearrangement joins TRBV2 to TRBJ2-3, with TRBD2 as a possible D gene (6 bases). Per germline, CDR1 SNHLY and CDR2 FYNNEI. The length of the CDR3 is 17 residues. Between the trimmed V and J ends, which lost 3 bases and 1 base, there was a span of 17 bases. CDR3 nucleotides: TGTGCCAGCAGTGACAGGGTTATGTCTAGCGGCACAGATACGCAGTATTTT. It codes for CASSDRVMSSGTDTQYF.

This rearrangement joins TRBV5-1 to TRBJ1-2; a possible D gene is TRBD1 (5 bases). The CDR3 has 15 residues. V gave up 0 bases and J gave up 8 bases, with 17 bases separating them. CDR1 is SGHRS, CDR2 YFSETQ, per germline. The CDR3 DNA reads as TGCGCCAGCAGCTTGGCGGCAGGGCTCCAAAAGGGCTACACCTTC. Encoded protein: CASSLAAGLQKGYTF.

V gene TRBV10-1 combines with J gene TRBJ2-2, with TRBD2 identical over 7 bases. V lost 6 bases and J lost 0; bases outside the gene matches: 1. The CDR3 is made up of 14 amino acids. Germline V gives CDR1 WNHNN, CDR2 SYGVQD (reference sequence). This CDR3 reads CASSLAANTGELFF. In nucleotides, the CDR3 is TGCGCCAGCAGCCTAGCGGCGAACACCGGGGAGCTGTTTTTT.

This chain connects TRBV5-1 to TRBJ1-2; 7 bases align to TRBD1. The CDR3 loop spans 16 amino acids. In germline, CDR1 is SGHRS, CDR2 YFSETQ. Losses at the gene ends were 4 bases for V and 2 bases for J; bases not matched to a gene: 11. CDR3 bases: TGCGCCAGCAGCCGAAGCACCGGGACAGTCAACTATGGCTACACCTTC. This codes for CASSRSTGTVNYGYTF.

This clone came up a few times. J is TRBJ1-1 and V is TRBV28; D is ambiguous. CDR1 and CDR2 (germline): MDHEN, SYDVKM. Trimming took off 7 bases at V and 6 bases at J, with 21 bases between the two ends. The CDR3 covers 15 residues. Here the CDR3 DNA reads TGTGCCAGCACTCTTGCGACCCGAAGGAGACCTGAAGCTTTCTTT. It specifies CASTLATRRRPEAFF.

The V and J genes are TRBV7-2 and TRBJ1-5, with TRBD1 as a possible D gene (5 bases). Trimming cost V 4 bases and J 5 bases, with 18 bases left between them. The germline gives CDR1 SGHTA, CDR2 FQGNSA. This CDR3 has 16 amino acids. The CDR3 region has the DNA TGTGCCAGCAGCTCAACCGGGACGCGGTTCGATCAGCCCCAGCATTTT. The encoded protein is CASSSTGTRFDQPQHF.

The chain couples TRBV11-3 to TRBJ2-5; TRBD2 might be the D (6 bases). Trimming took 1 base from V and 2 from J, leaving 11 bases between them. The CDR3 contains 15 residues. Germline V CDR1 and CDR2: SGHNT, YENEEA. The CDR3 bases are TGTGCCAGCAGCTTAGGGATTGGGGGGCAAGAGACCCAGTACTTC. Translation gives CASSLGIGGQETQYF.

The chain combines TRBV27 with TRBJ2-1; 11 bases fit TRBD1. CDR1 is MNHEY, CDR2 SMNVEV, per germline (reference sequence). Trimming cost V 2 bases and J 1 base; bases outside gene matches: 7. CDR3 length equals 18 residues. The CDR3 loop reads CASSLDRTGGISYNEQFF. In DNA form, the CDR3 reads TGTGCCAGCAGTTTAGATCGGACAGGGGGCATATCCTACAATGAGCAGTTCTTC.

This sequence joins TRBV6-5 and TRBJ1-3; no reliable D call. The CDR3 contains 13 residues. V gave up 8 bases and J gave up 7 bases, with 15 bases separating them. Germline CDR1 and CDR2: MNHEY and SVGAGI. The CDR3 DNA reads as TGTGCCAGCCTTGACCCTAGGGTGAACACCATATATTTT. It specifies CASLDPRVNTIYF.

The chain couples TRBV15 to TRBJ1-1; D gene ambiguous. V was shortened by 5 bases and J by 0 bases, with 7 bases between the two germline ends. This CDR3 has 13 amino acids. The germline gives CDR1 LNHNV, CDR2 YYDKDF (reference sequence). Written as DNA, the CDR3 is TGTGCCACCAGCGAGTTGGTGAACACTGAAGCTTTCTTT. It codes for CATSELVNTEAFF.

The rearrangement links TRBV6-6 to TRBJ2-5, with D possibly being TRBD2 (5 bases). Trimming cost V 2 bases and J 0 bases, with 7 bases left between them. The CDR3 length is 14 residues. The V gene's germline CDR1 is MNHNY and CDR2 SVGAGI (reference sequence). In nucleotides, the CDR3 is TGTGCCAGCAGTTACGGGGAGTACCAAGAGACCCAGTACTTC. It codes for CASSYGEYQETQYF.

The J gene is TRBJ2-1, the V gene TRBV21-1. TRBV21-1 is designated a pseudogene. There are 13 residues in the CDR3. The CDR3, as DNA: TGTGCCAGCAGCAGCATCGGAACCTTTTCCCAGTTCTTC. It specifies CASSSIGTFSQFF.

The chain has TRBV24-1 and TRBJ1-1; 7 nucleotides agree with TRBD1. The ends lost 4 bases at V and 5 bases at J; junction bases unmatched: 6. Germline lookup yields CDR1 KGHDR and CDR2 SFDVKD. The length of the CDR3 is 14 residues. Here the CDR3 reads CATSESGGRTEAFF. The CDR3 DNA is TGTGCCACCAGTGAGTCAGGGGGAAGAACTGAAGCTTTCTTT.

This rearrangement joins TRBV28 to TRBJ1-2, with D perhaps TRBD1 (5 bases). The V gene lost 8 bases and the J gene lost 2 bases, with 12 bases spanning the gap. This CDR3 is 13 amino acids long. Germline V gene sequence: CDR1 MDHEN, CDR2 SYDVKM. The CDR3 region has the DNA TGTGCCAGCGGGGCAGGGCCAAACTATGGCTACACCTTC. It yields the protein CASGAGPNYGYTF.

The rearrangement links TRBV6-5 to TRBJ1-5, with D possibly being TRBD1 (6 bases). Germline CDR1 MNHEY, CDR2 SVGAGI. V lost 0 bases and J lost 3, with 9 bases in between. CDR3 length: 15 residues. The DNA for the CDR3 is TGTGCCAGCAGTTACTCGGGGGGCATCAATCAGCCCCAGCATTTT. Its protein is CASSYSGGINQPQHF.